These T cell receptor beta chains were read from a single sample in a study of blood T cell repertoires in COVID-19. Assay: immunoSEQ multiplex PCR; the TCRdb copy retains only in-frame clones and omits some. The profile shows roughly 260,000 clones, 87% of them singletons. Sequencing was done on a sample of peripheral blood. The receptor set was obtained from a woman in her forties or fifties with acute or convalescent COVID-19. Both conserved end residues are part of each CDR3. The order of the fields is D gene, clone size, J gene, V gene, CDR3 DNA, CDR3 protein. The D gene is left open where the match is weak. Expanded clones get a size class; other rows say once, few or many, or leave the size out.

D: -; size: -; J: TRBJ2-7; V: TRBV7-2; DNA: TGTGCCAGCACCTCCCCGGTCAGGGTCTCCTACGAGCAGTACTTC; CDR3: CASTSPVRVSYEQYF
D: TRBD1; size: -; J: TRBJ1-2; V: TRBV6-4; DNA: TGTGCCAGCAGTGTAGTCGCCGGACAGGGGGCGGTGGCTGGCTACACCTTC; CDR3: CASSVVAGQGAVAGYTF
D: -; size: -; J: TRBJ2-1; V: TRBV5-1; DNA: TGCGCCAGCATTCTCGATGAGCGGAGGAACAATGAGCAGTTCTTC; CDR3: CASILDERRNNEQFF
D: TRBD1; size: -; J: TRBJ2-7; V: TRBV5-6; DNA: TGTGCCAGCAGCCCTGGACAGGGAGGTTCCTACGAGCAGTACTTC; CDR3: CASSPGQGGSYEQYF
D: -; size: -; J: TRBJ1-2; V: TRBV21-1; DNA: TGTGCCAGCAGCAAACAGATCTTTAAACCGACAGTATTCTATGGCTACACCTTC; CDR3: CASSKQIFKPTVFYGYTF
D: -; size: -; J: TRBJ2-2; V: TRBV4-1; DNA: TGCGCCAGCAGCCAAGTGCTTGAGTACACCGGGGAGCTGTTTTTT; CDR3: CASSQVLEYTGELFF
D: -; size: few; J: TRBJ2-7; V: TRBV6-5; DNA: TGTGCCAGCAGTATACAGGGCTACGAGCAGTACTTC; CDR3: CASSIQGYEQYF
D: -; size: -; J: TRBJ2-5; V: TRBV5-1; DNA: TGCGCCAGCAGCTTAGTAGGTGGAGGGGAGACCCAGTACTTC; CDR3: CASSLVGGGETQYF
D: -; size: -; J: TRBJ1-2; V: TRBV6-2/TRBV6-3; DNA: TGTGCCAGCAGTCCACCCGGGAGCTATGGCTACACCTTC; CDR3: CASSPPGSYGYTF
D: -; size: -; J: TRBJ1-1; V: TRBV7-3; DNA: TGTGCCAGCAGCCCCGGTGGGAGGAACACTGAAGCTTTCTTT; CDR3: CASSPGGRNTEAFF